This TCR beta chain was profiled in a study of identical twins. After template switching added a universal primer site, the resulting cDNA carried unique molecular identifiers. TCRdb re-called the 5' RACE reads through MiXCR, storing one row per CDR3 protein. Among hundreds of thousands of distinct CDR3 sequences listed, about 12% were seen once. The V gene end was trimmed by 8 bases and the J gene end by 2 bases; junction bases not matched to a gene: 8. This CDR3 is built from 14 residues. Looked up from germline, CDR1 is SQVTM and CDR2 is ANQGSEA. About this clonotype itself: Its target is unknown.

Notes on the study in general: Memory repertoires showed no such pattern, whereas abundant cord blood beta clonotypes carried fewer insertions.

These data also featured in a second study, about yellow fever vaccine responses in identical twins.

Sequencing input: PBMCs. The chain is built from TRBV29-1 and TRBJ2-5; TRBD1 agrees at 10 bases. This TCR derives from a woman under 30 in good health. In DNA form, the CDR3 reads TGCAGCTACGCTGGGGACAGGGGTCAAGAGACCCAGTACTTC. Protein: CSYAGDRGQETQYF. Using reference TRBV29-1 and TRBJ2-5 for the parts outside the CDR3, the full variable domain is SAVISQKPSRDICQRGTSLTIQCQVDSQVTMMFWYRQQPGQSLTLIATANQGSEATYESGFVIDKFPISRPNLTFSTLTVSNMSPEDSSIYLCSYAGDRGQETQYFGPGTRLLVL.